This is a list of T cell receptor beta chains from one sample in a study of blood T cell repertoires in COVID-19. The table came from immunoSEQ multiplex PCR; TCRdb's copy has only in-frame clones and leaves some out. The data contain about 75,000 clones, roughly 90% of them seen just once; the ten biggest clones take up 6.3%. Sequenced: peripheral blood. The receptors were sampled from a man aged 80 or over with COVID-19, enrolled during active disease. Each CDR3 is given with its conserved first and last residue. Fields, in order: V gene, J gene, CDR3 protein.

>TRBV6-1|TRBJ2-1
CASSEAPAGGSSEQFF
>TRBV9|TRBJ2-5
CASSVTDRQETQYF
>TRBV20-1|TRBJ1-1
CSASWGRKRNTEAFF
>TRBV10-1|TRBJ1-2
CASSEHLNYGYTF
>TRBV7-9|TRBJ1-2
CASSTRDSYGYTF
>TRBV6-6|TRBJ1-5
CASSYEGGAAQPQHF
>TRBV10-3|TRBJ2-1
CAITPTSGGAGTYNEQFF
>TRBV4-2|TRBJ1-3
CASSITRTAGNTIYF
>TRBV2|TRBJ1-3
CASSDAAGNTIYF
>TRBV19|TRBJ2-1
CASTSQRGSSYNEQFF
>TRBV7-9|TRBJ1-2
CASSLLGQDYGYTF
>TRBV14|TRBJ1-2
CASSQDPGLVGGYTF
>TRBV19|TRBJ1-2
CASSRGQGADGYTF
>TRBV7-2|TRBJ2-2
CASSRDTNTGELFF
>TRBV9|TRBJ2-5
CASSAERGGGAETQYF
>TRBV6-1|TRBJ2-4
CASSENGGDIQYF
>TRBV4-1|TRBJ2-1
CASSQPLAGGHYNEQFF
>TRBV5-1|TRBJ1-2
CASSRDRTNYGYTF
>TRBV7-8|TRBJ2-3
CASSLAGASGTDTQYF
>TRBV9|TRBJ2-7
CASSPGTGSREQYF
>TRBV7-9|TRBJ1-2
CASSLGHRLIGYTF
>TRBV19|TRBJ1-5
CASSILTGSNQPQHF
>TRBV2|TRBJ2-5
CASAWPSGGRPLQLQETQYF
>TRBV7-3|TRBJ1-1
CASSLEGDNTEAFF
>TRBV5-6|TRBJ1-3
CASSLPSRGGGNTIYF
>TRBV6-6|TRBJ1-5
CASSPRTGRQPQHF
>TRBV9|TRBJ2-7
CASSPPGLNYEQYF
>TRBV2|TRBJ1-2
CASRLHANYGYTF
>TRBV5-1|TRBJ2-1
CASSLVTASGGNEQFF
>TRBV28|TRBJ1-2
CASTETGNYGYTF
>TRBV15|TRBJ2-1
CATSRAEGGVEQFF
>TRBV7-2|TRBJ2-3
CASSPGGRPDTQYF
>TRBV20-1|TRBJ1-5
CSASWGGSNQPQHF
>TRBV11-2|TRBJ2-3
CASSLDADTSTDTQYF
>TRBV9|TRBJ2-3
CASSVVGQGTDTQYF
>TRBV19|TRBJ1-1
CASSIGPGQNTEAFF
>TRBV6-1|TRBJ2-1
CASSEGTSGGAGRNEQFF
>TRBV12-3/TRBV12-4|TRBJ2-7
CASSRGRGQYF